Given below is one T cell receptor beta chain in context. Its target is not known. The data derive from a study of cytomegalovirus exposure and HLA in healthy donors. Study observations and caveats: What a later analysis showed was that several of the most significant clusters appeared linked to common viral pathogens.

CDR1 SGHTA and CDR2 FQGTGA come from the germline V gene. The CDR3 sequence is 14 residues long. Trimming took off 1 base at V and 3 bases at J, with 9 bases between the two ends. This PCR relied on a set of 60 Vbeta primers and 13 Jbeta primers. In the source study's methods: Per a later analysis, the number of unique TCR beta chains was around 79 million, of which around 9.9 million were shared. Clones were sequenced by immunoSEQ multiplex PCR, and TCRdb holds only the in-frame ones, with some missing. V and J calls and clone size are those listed in that table; D and trimming were worked out from the DNA. This table has about 65,000 clones, 62% appearing once.

V is TRBV7-3 and J is TRBJ1-1; possibly TRBD1 for D (5 bases). The receptor was derived from a man aged 30 to 39 in good health and CMV-seronegative. Material: PBMCs. CDR3 nucleotide sequence: TGTGCCAGCAGCTTAAGGGGAGGGGACACTGAAGCTTTCTTT. Translating it yields CASSLRGGDTEAFF.